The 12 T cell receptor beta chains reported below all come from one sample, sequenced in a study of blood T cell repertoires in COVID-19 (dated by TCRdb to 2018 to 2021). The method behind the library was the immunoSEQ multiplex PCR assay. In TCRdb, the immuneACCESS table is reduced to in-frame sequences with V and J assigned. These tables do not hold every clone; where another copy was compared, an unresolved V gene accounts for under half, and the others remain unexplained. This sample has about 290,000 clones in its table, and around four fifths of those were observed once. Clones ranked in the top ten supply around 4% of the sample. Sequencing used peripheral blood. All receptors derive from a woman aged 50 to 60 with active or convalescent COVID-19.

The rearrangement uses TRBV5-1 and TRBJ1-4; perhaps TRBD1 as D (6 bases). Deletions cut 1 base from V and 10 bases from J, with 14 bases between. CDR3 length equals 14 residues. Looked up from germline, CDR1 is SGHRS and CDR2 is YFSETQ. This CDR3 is CASSLTGSGGKLFF. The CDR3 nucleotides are TGCGCCAGCAGCTTGACAGGGTCGGGGGGAAAACTGTTTTTT.

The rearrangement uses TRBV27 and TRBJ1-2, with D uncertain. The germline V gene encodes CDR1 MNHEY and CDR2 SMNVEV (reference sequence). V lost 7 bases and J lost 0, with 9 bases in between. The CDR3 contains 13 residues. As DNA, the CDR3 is TGTGCCAGCACCCAGGAACCTAACTATGGCTACACCTTC. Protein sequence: CASTQEPNYGYTF.

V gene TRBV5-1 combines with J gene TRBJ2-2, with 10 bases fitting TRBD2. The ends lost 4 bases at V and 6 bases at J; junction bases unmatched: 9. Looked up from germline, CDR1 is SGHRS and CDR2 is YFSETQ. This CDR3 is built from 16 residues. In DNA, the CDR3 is TGCGCCAGCAGCGCCGCTAGCGGGAGCTCGGCCGGGGAGCTGTTTTTT. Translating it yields CASSAASGSSAGELFF.

DNA for the CDR3: TGTGCCAGCAGCTTGGGCGGGGGCGGGCAGAGCTCCTACAATGAGCAGTTCTTC. Encoded protein: CASSLGGGGQSSYNEQFF. This chain connects TRBV5-5 to TRBJ2-1, with D possibly being TRBD2 (7 bases). Germline CDR1 is SGHKS and CDR2 is YYEKEE (reference sequence). V lost 0 bases and J lost 0, with 16 bases in between. There are 18 residues in the CDR3.

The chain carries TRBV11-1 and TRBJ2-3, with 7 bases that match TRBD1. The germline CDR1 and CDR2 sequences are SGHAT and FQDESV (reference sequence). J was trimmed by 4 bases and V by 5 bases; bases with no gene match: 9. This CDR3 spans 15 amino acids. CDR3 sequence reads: CASSPIQGRPDTQYF. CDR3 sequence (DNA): TGTGCCAGCAGCCCAATACAGGGGAGACCAGATACGCAGTATTTT.

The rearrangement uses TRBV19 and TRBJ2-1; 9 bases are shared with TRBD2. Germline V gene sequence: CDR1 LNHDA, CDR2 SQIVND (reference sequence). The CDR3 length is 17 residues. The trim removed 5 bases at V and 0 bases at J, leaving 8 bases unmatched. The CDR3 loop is CASSSRLAESSYNEQFF. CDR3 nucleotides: TGTGCCAGTAGTTCCCGACTAGCGGAAAGCTCCTACAATGAGCAGTTCTTC.

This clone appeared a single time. For the CDR3, the DNA is TGTGCCAGCAGCCACACGAGGGAGGGCTACACCTTC. Encoded protein: CASSHTREGYTF. The V gene is TRBV7-8, the J gene TRBJ1-2; D ambiguous. Germline loops: CDR1 SGHVS, CDR2 FQNEAQ. The CDR3 runs to 12 residues. Deletions cut 5 bases from V and 8 bases from J, with 12 bases between.

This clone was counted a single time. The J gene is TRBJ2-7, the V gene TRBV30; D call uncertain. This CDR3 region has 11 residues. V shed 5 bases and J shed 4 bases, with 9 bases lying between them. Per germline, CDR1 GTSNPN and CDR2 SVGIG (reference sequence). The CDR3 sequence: CAWVRGYEQYF. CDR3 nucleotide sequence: TGTGCCTGGGTCAGAGGTTACGAGCAGTACTTC.

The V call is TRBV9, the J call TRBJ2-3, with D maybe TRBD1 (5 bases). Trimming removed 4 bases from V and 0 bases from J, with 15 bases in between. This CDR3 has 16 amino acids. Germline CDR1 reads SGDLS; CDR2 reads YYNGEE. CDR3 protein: CASSPGRATSTDTQYF. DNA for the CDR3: TGTGCCAGCAGCCCCGGCAGGGCAACTAGCACAGATACGCAGTATTTT.

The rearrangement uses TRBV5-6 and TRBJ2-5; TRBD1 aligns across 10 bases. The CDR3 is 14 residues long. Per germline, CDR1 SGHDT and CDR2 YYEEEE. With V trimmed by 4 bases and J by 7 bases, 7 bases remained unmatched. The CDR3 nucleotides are TGTGCCAGCAGCCCTAGGACAGGGGGAGTGACCCAGTACTTC. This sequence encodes CASSPRTGGVTQYF.

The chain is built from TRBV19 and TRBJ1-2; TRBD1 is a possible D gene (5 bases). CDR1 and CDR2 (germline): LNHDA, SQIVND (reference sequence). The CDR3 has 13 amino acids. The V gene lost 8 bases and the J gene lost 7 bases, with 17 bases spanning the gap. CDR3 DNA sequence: TGTGCCAGTGGGAGGGAGGGGTTCGGTGGCTACACCTTC. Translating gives CASGREGFGGYTF.

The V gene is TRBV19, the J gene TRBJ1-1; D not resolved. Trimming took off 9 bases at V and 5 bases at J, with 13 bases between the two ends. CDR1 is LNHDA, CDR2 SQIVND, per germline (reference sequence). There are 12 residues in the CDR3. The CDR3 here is CASRTGKTEAFF. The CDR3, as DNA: TGTGCCAGCAGGACGGGGAAGACTGAAGCTTTCTTT.